One and the same sample provided the 11 T cell receptor beta chains below, sequenced in a study of blood T cell repertoires in COVID-19 (TCRdb year 2020). Receptor amplification or capture employed the immunoSEQ multiplex PCR assay. TCRdb limited this immuneACCESS table to in-frame rearrangements with V and J called. A share of clones is missing; checked studies link under half to unresolved V genes, and the rest is unexplained. The sample table lists 140,000 to 150,000 clones, more than 75% of them with a count of one. More than 5% of the sample comes from the top ten. Sample: PBMCs or T cells enriched from blood (not recorded which). The receptors originated from a woman aged 45-65 years who had recovered from COVID-19.

The rearrangement links TRBV18 to TRBJ2-3, with TRBD1 identical over 7 bases. Germline CDR1 is KGHSH and CDR2 is LQKENI. This CDR3 has 16 residues. J lost 5 bases, V lost 5 bases, and 13 bases had no gene match. The CDR3 loop is CASSGQDLSGIDTQYF. Here the CDR3 DNA reads TGTGCCAGCTCAGGACAGGATCTTTCGGGGATAGATACGCAGTATTTT.

The chain couples TRBV9 to TRBJ2-5; D possibly corresponds to TRBD1 (6 bases). CDR1 SGDLS and CDR2 YYNGEE come from the germline V gene. This CDR3 comprises 15 residues. Trimming took 4 bases from V and 5 from J, leaving 18 bases between them. CDR3 region: CASSLDVGGRETQYF. CDR3 nucleotide sequence: TGTGCCAGCAGCCTCGACGTAGGGGGACGGGAGACCCAGTACTTC.

The rearrangement joins TRBV7-2 to TRBJ2-1; D may be TRBD2 (6 bases). Between the trimmed V and J ends, which lost 2 bases and 3 bases, there was a span of 8 bases. The length of the CDR3 is 14 residues. CDR1 and CDR2 from the germline V gene are SGHTA and FQGNSA. The CDR3 loop reads CASSLSGVYNEQFF. For the CDR3, the DNA is TGTGCCAGCAGCTTATCGGGAGTCTACAATGAGCAGTTCTTC. Looking up the rest from reference TRBV7-2 and TRBJ2-1 gives the full variable domain: GAGVSQSPSNKVTEKGKDVELRCDPISGHTALYWYRQSLGQGLEFLIYFQGNSAPDKSGLPSDRFSAERTGGSVSTLTIQRTQQEDSAVYLCASSLSGVYNEQFFGPGTRLTVL.

The table lists this clone with a few counts. V and J are TRBV18 and TRBJ1-5, with unresolved D. V was trimmed by 3 bases and J by 8 bases, leaving 11 bases between them. Germline V gene data show CDR1 as KGHSH and CDR2 as LQKENI. The CDR3 is 13 amino acids. CDR3 residues: CASSPDILKPQHF. For the CDR3, the DNA is TGTGCCAGCTCACCTGACATCCTCAAGCCCCAGCATTTT.

On this clone itself: The same CDR3 also results from other DNA sequences found in this sample. V and J are TRBV18 and TRBJ2-7; TRBD1 agrees at 8 bases. From germline, CDR1 is KGHSH and CDR2 LQKENI. J lost 0 bases, V lost 6 bases, and 7 bases had no gene match. This CDR3 has 15 amino acids. This CDR3 is CASSPGTGLSYEQYV. In DNA, the CDR3 is TGTGCCAGCTCTCCCGGGACAGGCCTCTCCTACGAGCAGTACGTC.

The chain has TRBV5-5 and TRBJ1-2; 7 bases map to TRBD1. The germline CDR1 and CDR2 sequences are SGHKS and YYEKEE (reference sequence). The CDR3 sequence is 13 residues long. V shed 4 bases, J shed 8 bases, and the junction held 8 bases outside the gene matches. CDR3 residues: CASSQTGRTGYTF. The CDR3 nucleotides read TGTGCCAGCAGCCAGACAGGGAGGACGGGCTACACCTTC. The variable domain in full, with the rest retrieved from reference TRBV5-5 and TRBJ1-2, is DAGVTQSPTHLIKTRGQQVTLRCSPISGHKSVSWYQQVLGQGPQFIFQYYEKEERGRGNFPDRFSARQFPNYSSELNVNALLLGDSALYLCASSQTGRTGYTFGSGTRLTVV.

This sequence joins TRBV29-1 and TRBJ2-3; unclear D gene. This CDR3 has 15 amino acids. CDR1 is SQVTM and CDR2 is ANQGSEA in the germline V gene. Trimming pared 3 bases from V and 0 bases from J, leaving 13 bases between. The CDR3 sequence is CSVDHSGKSTDTQYF. The CDR3 DNA sequence: TGCAGCGTTGATCACAGTGGTAAGAGCACAGATACGCAGTATTTT.

This clone has just a few counts. The chain joins TRBV9 to TRBJ2-1; D not resolved. The CDR3 sequence is 15 residues long. Per germline, CDR1 SGDLS and CDR2 YYNGEE. The V and J ends lost 0 bases and 9 bases respectively, with 16 bases between them. CDR3 amino acids: CASSVGVAANTEQFF. The CDR3 DNA reads as TGTGCCAGCAGCGTAGGTGTTGCTGCGAATACTGAGCAGTTCTTC.

V and J are TRBV5-8 and TRBJ1-3, with D uncertain. The CDR3 extends over 13 amino acids. Trimming took off 4 bases at V and 0 bases at J, with 5 bases between the two ends. Germline-derived CDR1 and CDR2 are SGHTS and YDEGEE. In DNA, the CDR3 is TGTGCCAGCAGCACCTACTCTGGAAACACCATATATTTT. This encodes CASSTYSGNTIYF. Full variable domain (remainder filled in from reference TRBV5-8 and TRBJ1-3): EAGVTQSPTHLIKTRGQQATLRCSPISGHTSVYWYQQALGLGLQFLLWYDEGEERNRGNFPPRFSGRQFPNYSSELNVNALELEDSALYLCASSTYSGNTIYFGEGSWLTVV.

This chain connects TRBV11-3 to TRBJ2-1, with TRBD2 matching 11 bases. Germline V gene sequence: CDR1 SGHNT, CDR2 YENEEA. CDR3 length: 19 residues. V lost 2 bases to trimming and J lost 2 bases; unmatched junction nucleotides: 11. The CDR3 is CASSLRGLAGGRAYNEQFF. DNA for the CDR3: TGTGCCAGCAGCTTACGTGGTCTAGCGGGGGGCAGGGCCTACAATGAGCAGTTCTTC.

V usage is TRBV19 and J usage is TRBJ2-2, with TRBD1 identical over 8 bases. Germline lookup yields CDR1 LNHDA and CDR2 SQIVND (reference sequence). Trimming removed 4 bases from V and 0 bases from J; junction bases left unmatched: 13. CDR3 length: 19 residues. The CDR3 DNA sequence: TGTGCCAGTAGTACCGGACAGGGTCTCCCCGGCGCGAACACCGGGGAGCTGTTTTTT. Its protein product is CASSTGQGLPGANTGELFF.